This T cell receptor beta chain was recorded in a study of T cell responses to AZD1222 COVID-19 vaccine. Study-wide points: Spike-specific TCR repertoires showed rising breadth and depth after two AZD1222 doses.

For this clone: As yet, its antigen is unknown.

This CDR3 region has 16 residues. The V end lost 0 bases, the J end lost 4 bases, and 16 bases lay between the germline ends. CDR1 is SGHDT, CDR2 YYEEEE, per germline. Assay used: immunoSEQ multiplex PCR; TCRdb lists only in-frame clones, some missing. The sample shows more than 95,000 clones, about nine tenths of them seen only once. The TCR sequence derives from an adult who received the MenACWY meningococcal vaccine as a control. The starting material was peripheral blood, obtained 28 days after the second dose of the MenACWY control vaccine. This chain links TRBV5-6 with TRBJ1-2; perhaps TRBD1 as D (5 bases). The DNA for the CDR3 is TGTGCCAGCAGCTTGGCCACAGGAGATCTTCTCTATGGCTACACCTTC. It yields the protein CASSLATGDLLYGYTF.